This T cell receptor (beta chain) was documented in a study of blood T cells in healthy people across ages. Study observations and caveats: Getting older went along with TCR beta diversity per million T cells dropping roughly linearly. Aged donors had fewer naive CD4+ cells and lower diversity than long-lived donors.

Of note for this clonotype: As yet, its antigen is unknown.

Approximately 10 milliliters was the volume of peripheral blood drawn from each donor. Each sample gave at least 6.5 million isolated PBMCs. The germline V gene encodes CDR1 MDHEN and CDR2 SYDVKM. The CDR3 is 15 residues long. The ends were cut back, 5 bases at V and 7 bases at J, with 17 bases in the middle. The authors ran a second PCR of roughly 6 to 11 cycles using a sample-barcoded 5' primer and a J-beta primer mix. TCRdb re-called the 5' RACE reads with MiXCR, one entry per CDR3 protein. The table has about 680,000 distinct CDR3 sequences, approximately 49% seen once; the top ten hold about a third.

Sequenced: blood. The TCR sequence derives from a woman aged 60-70 years in good health. V usage is TRBV28 and J usage is TRBJ1-4; D is possibly TRBD1 (5 bases). The chain's CDR3 is CASSLLAGGSEKLFF. For the CDR3, the DNA is TGTGCCAGCAGTCTTCTTGCGGGGGGAAGTGAAAAACTGTTTTTT.